This TCR beta chain was sequenced during a study of T-cell reconstitution after alpha-beta-depleted transplantation in children. The TCRbeta library was prepared with unique molecular identifiers. TCRdb reprocessed the PCR reads with MiXCR, giving one entry per CDR3 protein. The repertoire includes about 250,000 distinct CDR3 sequences, 20% to 30% of them detected once, and 4% to 6% sits in the top ten. Study results and caveats: Most T-cell counts and diversity one year after the transplant came from T cells that were newly produced. Recipient T cells and thymic progenitors that survived were the source of the high TCRbeta diversity seen at day 60 in some patients. The study reportedly traced alpha-beta T cells about two months after transplant to several hundred expanded graft clones.

Regarding this clonotype: The antigen remains unidentified.

This receptor was obtained from a female patient aged 2-15 years who had a stem cell transplant for congenital amegakaryocytic thrombocytopenia, so the T cells may come from the graft donor. This specimen was PBMCs, mostly from graft donor cells, taken 360 days after TCRalphabeta/CD19-depleted stem cell transplant.

CDR3 sequence: CAISYRQGKSEEQYF. The CDR3 nucleotides read TGTGCCATCAGTTACCGACAGGGGAAGTCTGAAGAGCAGTACTTC. The genes are TRBV10-3 and TRBJ2-7; 8 nucleotides line up with TRBD1. V shed 5 bases and J 7 bases; nucleotides not matched to a gene: 13. Per the germline V gene, CDR1 is ENHRY and CDR2 is SYGVKD. The CDR3 consists of 15 residues.